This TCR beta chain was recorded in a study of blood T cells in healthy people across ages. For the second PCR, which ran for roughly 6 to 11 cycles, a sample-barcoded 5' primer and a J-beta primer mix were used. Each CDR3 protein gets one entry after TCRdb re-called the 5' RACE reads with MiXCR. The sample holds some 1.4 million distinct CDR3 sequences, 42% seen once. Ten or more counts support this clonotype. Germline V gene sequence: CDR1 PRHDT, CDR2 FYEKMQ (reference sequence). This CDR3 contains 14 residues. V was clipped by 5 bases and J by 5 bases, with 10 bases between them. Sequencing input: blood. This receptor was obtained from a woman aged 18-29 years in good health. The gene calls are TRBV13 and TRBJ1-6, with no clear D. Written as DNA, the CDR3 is TGTGCCAGCAGCCGCGGGGTGGATAATTCACCCCTCCACTTT. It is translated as CASSRGVDNSPLHF.